Listed below are T cell receptor beta chains from one sample, sequenced in a study of OX40 agonist ivuxolimab in advanced cancers. The data were produced by immunoSEQ multiplex PCR, yet TCRdb's version contains in-frame clones alone and is incomplete. The sample carries around 29,000 clones, roughly 87% recorded once. The sequenced sample was CD4+ or CD8+ T cells sorted from blood, obtained in a trial of the OX40 agonist ivuxolimab. The receptors stem from an adult with an advanced solid tumor such as melanoma, head and neck, liver or kidney cancer. The CDR3 runs from the conserved cysteine through the conserved F or W. Fields, in order: CDR3 protein, CDR3 DNA, J gene, clone size, V gene, D gene. D genes are given only for firm matches. Where a row states a size, it is once, few, many or the class of an expanded clone; other rows omit it.

CASSPDRDPYNEQFF	TGTGCCAGCAGCCCAGACAGGGACCCCTACAATGAGCAGTTCTTC	TRBJ2-1	few	TRBV6-6	TRBD1
CASSQSSDSEKLFF	TGTGCCAGCAGCCAATCATCCGACAGTGAAAAACTGTTTTTT	TRBJ1-4	few	TRBV14	NA
CASSFLTGNEQFF	TGTGCCAGCAGCTTTCTTACGGGGAATGAGCAGTTCTTC	TRBJ2-1	NA	TRBV7-3	NA
CASSMGDTNSYEQYF	TGTGCCAGTAGTATGGGGGACACTAACTCCTACGAGCAGTACTTC	TRBJ2-7	NA	TRBV19	NA
CASSLGLGTVSYEQYF	TGTGCCAGCAGCTTAGGGCTCGGGACAGTCTCCTACGAGCAGTACTTC	TRBJ2-7	NA	TRBV11-1	TRBD1
CASSLTSGSYEQYF	TGCGCCAGCAGCTTGACTAGCGGATCCTACGAGCAGTACTTC	TRBJ2-7	NA	TRBV5-1	TRBD2
CASSLIPTPRAGELFF	TGTGCCAGCAGTTTAATTCCGACACCTAGGGCCGGGGAGCTGTTTTTT	TRBJ2-2	few	TRBV28	NA
CASSLQRGGYSYNEQFF	TGCGCCAGCAGCCTCCAGAGGGGGGGGTACTCCTACAATGAGCAGTTCTTC	TRBJ2-1	NA	TRBV4-3	NA
CASSPRQGSPNYGYTF	TGCGCCAGCAGCCCGCGACAGGGGTCCCCTAACTATGGCTACACCTTC	TRBJ1-2	NA	TRBV4-3	TRBD1
CASSSIRGWETQYF	TGTGCCAGCAGCTCAATCCGGGGGTGGGAGACCCAGTACTTC	TRBJ2-5	few	TRBV27	NA
CASSLASGTMAYEQFF	TGTGCCAGCAGCTTGGCCTCCGGGACTATGGCCTATGAGCAGTTCTTC	TRBJ2-1	NA	TRBV11-1	TRBD2
CASGGGSYEQYF	TGCGCCAGCGGGGGGGGCTCCTACGAGCAGTACTTC	TRBJ2-7	NA	TRBV10-2	TRBD2
CASSSGAGVEETQYF	TGTGCCAGCAGCTCCGGAGCGGGGGTAGAAGAGACCCAGTACTTC	TRBJ2-5	NA	TRBV11-2	TRBD2
CASSSVPFGLRNTEAFF	TGTGCCAGCAGTTCCGTGCCCTTCGGGTTACGGAACACTGAAGCTTTCTTT	TRBJ1-1	NA	TRBV28	NA
CASSLAGLVPLTDTQYF	TGTGCCAGCAGTTTAGCGGGGCTCGTCCCCCTCACGGATACGCAGTATTTT	TRBJ2-3	NA	TRBV27	NA
CASSQGYETQYF	TGTGCCAGCAGCCAGGGGTACGAGACCCAGTACTTC	TRBJ2-5	once	TRBV7-7	NA
CAWSLGLGVPREQYF	TGTGCCTGGAGCCTTGGTTTGGGGGTTCCGCGGGAGCAGTACTTC	TRBJ2-7	NA	TRBV30	NA
CASSQPGPYEQYF	TGCGCCAGCAGCCAACCGGGGCCCTACGAGCAGTACTTC	TRBJ2-7	NA	TRBV4-1	NA
CASTPQGGGAEQFF	TGTGCCAGCACCCCACAGGGTGGCGGGGCCGAGCAGTTCTTC	TRBJ2-1	NA	TRBV7-9	NA
CSAWGAPYEQYF	TGCAGCGCCTGGGGGGCCCCCTACGAGCAGTACTTC	TRBJ2-7	NA	TRBV29-1	NA
CSGLWVRQGYTEAFF	TGCAGCGGCCTCTGGGTAAGACAGGGGTACACTGAAGCTTTCTTT	TRBJ1-1	few	TRBV29-1	TRBD1
CASSRRGAGGYNEQFF	TGCGCCAGCAGCCGTCGAGGGGCGGGGGGTTACAATGAGCAGTTCTTC	TRBJ2-1	NA	TRBV4-1	TRBD2
CASSQGHEQYF	TGTGCCAGCAGCCAGGGCCACGAGCAGTACTTC	TRBJ2-7	few	TRBV7-8	NA
CASSLRPNTGELFF	TGTGCCAGCAGCTTAAGGCCGAACACCGGGGAGCTGTTTTTT	TRBJ2-2	NA	TRBV7-8	NA
CASSSLGSAEAFF	TGTGCCAGCAGTTCTTTGGGTAGTGCCGAAGCTTTCTTT	TRBJ1-1	NA	TRBV28	NA
CASSAPRVSGGRGEQFF	TGTGCCAGCAGCGCCCCCCGGGTGAGCGGGGGGAGAGGTGAGCAGTTCTTC	TRBJ2-1	NA	TRBV9	TRBD2
CASGLAGETQYF	TGTGCCAGCGGACTAGCGGGAGAGACCCAGTACTTC	TRBJ2-5	NA	TRBV2	TRBD2
CASSSSQGDDNQPQHF	TGTGCCAGCAGTTCGTCTCAGGGTGATGACAATCAGCCCCAGCATTTT	TRBJ1-5	NA	TRBV6-5	NA
CASSLTGGTDTQYF	TGTGCCAGCAGCTTGACGGGGGGTACAGATACGCAGTATTTT	TRBJ2-3	NA	TRBV11-2	TRBD2
CASSLWDMHYGYTF	TGTGCCAGCAGCTTATGGGACATGCACTATGGCTACACCTTC	TRBJ1-2	NA	TRBV11-2	NA
CASSGGGMDTQYF	TGTGCCAGTAGTGGGGGGGGAATGGATACGCAGTATTTT	TRBJ2-3	NA	TRBV19	TRBD2
CASSPDVVTYEQYF	TGCGCCAGCAGCCCAGACGTAGTTACCTACGAGCAGTACTTC	TRBJ2-7	NA	TRBV4-1	NA
CASSPPGGDSPLHF	TGTGCCAGCAGCCCCCCCGGGGGAGATTCACCCCTCCACTTT	TRBJ1-6	NA	TRBV7-2	NA
CASSLVGGMGEQFF	TGTGCCAGCAGCTTAGTGGGGGGAATGGGTGAGCAGTTCTTC	TRBJ2-1	NA	TRBV7-9	NA
CASSLSLGGALTEAFF	TGTGCCAGCAGTTTATCCCTCGGGGGCGCGCTGACTGAAGCTTTCTTT	TRBJ1-1	NA	TRBV28	NA
CASRDHSNQPQHF	TGTGCCAGCAGGGACCATAGCAATCAGCCCCAGCATTTT	TRBJ1-5	NA	TRBV27	NA
CASSFGGGAYTQYF	TGTGCCAGCAGTTTTGGTGGGGGGGCCTATACGCAGTATTTT	TRBJ2-3	NA	TRBV27	NA
CVRSQTGGLYNEQFF	TGTGTCAGAAGCCAGACAGGGGGCCTGTACAATGAGCAGTTCTTC	TRBJ2-1	NA	TRBV7-5	NA
CASRSSEQPYYDGYTF	TGCGCCAGCAGAAGTTCCGAACAGCCTTACTACGATGGCTACACCTTC	TRBJ1-2	NA	TRBV5-1	NA
CASSLASARQPSTDTQYF	TGTGCCAGCAGCTTAGCCTCCGCCCGACAGCCTAGCACAGATACGCAGTATTTT	TRBJ2-3	NA	TRBV11-1	NA
CASSLQHSSYEQYF	TGTGCCAGCAGCCTTCAACATAGCTCCTACGAGCAGTACTTC	TRBJ2-7	NA	TRBV11-2	NA
CARGRNTGELFF	TGTGCCCGGGGACGGAACACCGGGGAGCTGTTTTTT	TRBJ2-2	NA	TRBV30	NA
CASSEGTGGYEQYF	TGTGCCAGCAGTGAGGGGACAGGGGGCTACGAGCAGTACTTC	TRBJ2-7	NA	TRBV6-1	TRBD1
CASRLQGTDEQYF	TGTGCCAGCAGACTACAGGGTACGGACGAGCAGTACTTC	TRBJ2-7	NA	TRBV6-6	NA
CASSFVGEGSPLHF	TGTGCCAGCAGCTTTGTTGGCGAGGGGTCACCCCTCCACTTT	TRBJ1-6	NA	TRBV7-9	NA
CASSPLRTVAYEQYF	TGCGCCAGCAGCCCTCTCAGGACAGTAGCCTACGAGCAGTACTTC	TRBJ2-7	NA	TRBV4-1	NA
CASSPGLAGDEQFF	TGTGCCAGCAGCCCGGGACTAGCCGGGGATGAGCAGTTCTTC	TRBJ2-1	NA	TRBV27	TRBD2